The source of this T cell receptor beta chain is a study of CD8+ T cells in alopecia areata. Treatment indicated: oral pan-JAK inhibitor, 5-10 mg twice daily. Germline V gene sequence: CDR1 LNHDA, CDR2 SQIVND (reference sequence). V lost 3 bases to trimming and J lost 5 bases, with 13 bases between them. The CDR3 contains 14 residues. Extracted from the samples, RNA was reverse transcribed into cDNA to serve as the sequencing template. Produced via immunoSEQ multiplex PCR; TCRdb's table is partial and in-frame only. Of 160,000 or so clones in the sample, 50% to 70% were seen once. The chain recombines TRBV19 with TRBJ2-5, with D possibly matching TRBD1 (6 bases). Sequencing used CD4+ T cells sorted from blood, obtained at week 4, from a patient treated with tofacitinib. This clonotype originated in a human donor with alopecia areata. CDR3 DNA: TGTGCCAGTAGTATGGGACAAGGGGTTGAGACCCAGTACTTC. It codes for CASSMGQGVETQYF.